This TCR beta chain was captured by sequencing in a study of T cell clones after liver transplantation. Regarding the study as a whole: Donor-reactive sequences fell more than third party-reactive ones, suggesting partial deletion.

The CDR3 has 10 amino acids. Germline CDR1 SEHNR, CDR2 FQNEAQ (reference sequence). V shed 11 bases and J shed 9 bases, with 11 bases lying between them. Generated by immunoSEQ multiplex PCR, the TCRdb table keeps only in-frame clones and is missing some. The repertoire holds approximately 11,000 clones, with 70% to 75% as singletons. This clone was seen a handful of times. Its antigen is undetermined. Source: CD4+ T cells from blood, taken less than 33 months after liver transplant. The TCR was taken from a human patient who received a liver transplant. Some T cells may have come from the graft donor. V usage is TRBV7-9 and J usage is TRBJ2-1; D unresolved. CDR3 loop: CAVKDLEQFF. CDR3 DNA sequence: TGTGCCGTTAAAGACCTTGAGCAGTTCTTC.